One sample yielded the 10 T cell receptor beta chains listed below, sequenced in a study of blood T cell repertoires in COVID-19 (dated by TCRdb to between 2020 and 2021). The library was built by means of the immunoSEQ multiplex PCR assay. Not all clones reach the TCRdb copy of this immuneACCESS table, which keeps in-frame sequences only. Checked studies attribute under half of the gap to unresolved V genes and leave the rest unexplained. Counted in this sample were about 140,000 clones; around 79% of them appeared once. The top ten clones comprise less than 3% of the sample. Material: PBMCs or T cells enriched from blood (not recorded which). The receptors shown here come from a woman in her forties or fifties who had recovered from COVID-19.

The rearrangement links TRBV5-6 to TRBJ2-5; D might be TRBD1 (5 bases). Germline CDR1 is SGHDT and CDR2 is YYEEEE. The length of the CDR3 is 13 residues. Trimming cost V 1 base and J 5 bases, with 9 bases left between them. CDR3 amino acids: CASSLWAGETQYF. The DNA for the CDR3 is TGTGCCAGCAGCTTGTGGGCAGGGGAGACCCAGTACTTC.

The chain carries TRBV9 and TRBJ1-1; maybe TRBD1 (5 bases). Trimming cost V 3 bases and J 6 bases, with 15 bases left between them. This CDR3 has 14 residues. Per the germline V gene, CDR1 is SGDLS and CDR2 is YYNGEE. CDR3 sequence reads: CASSGVLEGAEAFF. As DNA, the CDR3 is TGTGCCAGCAGCGGCGTCTTAGAAGGGGCTGAAGCTTTCTTT.

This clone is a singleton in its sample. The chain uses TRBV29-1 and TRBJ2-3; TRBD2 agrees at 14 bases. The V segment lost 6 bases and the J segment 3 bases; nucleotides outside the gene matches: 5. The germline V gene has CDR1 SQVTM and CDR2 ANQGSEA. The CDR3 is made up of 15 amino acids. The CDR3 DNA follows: TGCAGCGTCGGGACTAGCGGGAGAGAAACAGATACGCAGTATTTT. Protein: CSVGTSGRETDTQYF.

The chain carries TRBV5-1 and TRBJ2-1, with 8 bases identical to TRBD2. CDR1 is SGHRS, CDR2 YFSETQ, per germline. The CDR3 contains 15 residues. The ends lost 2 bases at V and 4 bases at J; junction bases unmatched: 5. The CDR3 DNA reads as TGCGCCAGCAGCTTAGCGGGAGAGCCATACAATGAGCAGTTCTTC. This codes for CASSLAGEPYNEQFF.

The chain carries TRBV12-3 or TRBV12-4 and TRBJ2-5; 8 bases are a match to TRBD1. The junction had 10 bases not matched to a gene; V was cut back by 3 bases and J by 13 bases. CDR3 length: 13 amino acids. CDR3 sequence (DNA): TGTGCCAGCAGTTTTTCCGAGACAGGGGTCCCGTACTTC. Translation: CASSFSETGVPYF.

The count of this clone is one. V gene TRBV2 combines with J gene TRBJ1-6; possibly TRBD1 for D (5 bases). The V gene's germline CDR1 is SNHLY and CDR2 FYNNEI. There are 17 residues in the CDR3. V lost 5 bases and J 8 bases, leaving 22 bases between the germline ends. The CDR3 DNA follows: TGTGCCAGCAGTCTCGACAGCCCCCTAATTGGATATTCACCCCTCCACTTT. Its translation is CASSLDSPLIGYSPLHF.

The CDR3 sequence: CASSDRGRPEKLFF. The CDR3 DNA reads as TGTGCCAGCAGTGACAGGGGGCGCCCTGAAAAACTGTTTTTT. This chain connects TRBV27 to TRBJ1-4; 10 bases are a match to TRBD1. Per germline, CDR1 MNHEY and CDR2 SMNVEV (reference sequence). V lost 5 bases to trimming and J lost 7 bases; unmatched junction nucleotides: 4. This CDR3 is 14 amino acids long. The full variable domain, in which reference TRBV27 and TRBJ1-4 provide the parts outside the CDR3, is EAQVTQNPRYLITVTGKKLTVTCSQNMNHEYMSWYRQDPGLGLRQIYYSMNVEVTDKGDVPEGYKVSRKEKRNFPLILESPSPNQTSLYFCASSDRGRPEKLFFGSGTQLSVL.

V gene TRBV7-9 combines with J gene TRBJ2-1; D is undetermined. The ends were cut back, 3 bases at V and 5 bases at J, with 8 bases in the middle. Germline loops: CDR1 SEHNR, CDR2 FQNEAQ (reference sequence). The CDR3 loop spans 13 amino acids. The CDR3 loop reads CASSFMSDNEQFF. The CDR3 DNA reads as TGTGCCAGCAGCTTTATGTCGGACAATGAGCAGTTCTTC.

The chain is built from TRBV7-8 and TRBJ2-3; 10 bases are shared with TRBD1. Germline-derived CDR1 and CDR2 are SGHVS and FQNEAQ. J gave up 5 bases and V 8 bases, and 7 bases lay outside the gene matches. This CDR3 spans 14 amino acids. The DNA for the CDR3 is TGTGCCAGCGGGGACAGGGGATATAGAGATACGCAGTATTTT. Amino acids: CASGDRGYRDTQYF.

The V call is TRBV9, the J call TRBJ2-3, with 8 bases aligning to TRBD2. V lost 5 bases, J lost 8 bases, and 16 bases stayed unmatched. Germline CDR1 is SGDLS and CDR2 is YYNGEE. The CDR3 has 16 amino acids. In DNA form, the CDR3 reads TGTGCCAGCAGTGACCCCGAGCGGGGGTTATTCGGTACGCAGTATTTT. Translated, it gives CASSDPERGLFGTQYF.